This T cell receptor beta chain appears in the sequencing data of a study of technical replicates of blood from a handful of donors. Profiled with immunoSEQ multiplex PCR; TCRdb holds only in-frame clones, not every one. The sample consists of 40,000 to 60,000 clones, around 84% of them appearing once. The receptor comes from a human donor in good health. Some clones in this sample may be carry-over from other donors' samples. Sequences were obtained from PBMCs.

In DNA, the CDR3 is TGCGCCAGCAGCCCGGAGGGGCAGGGCTCATCTAATGAAAAACTGTTTTTT. It specifies CASSPEGQGSSNEKLFF. V and J are TRBV5-1 and TRBJ1-4; a possible D gene is TRBD1 (5 bases). This CDR3 contains 17 residues. Germline CDR1 is SGHRS and CDR2 is YFSETQ. V shed 4 bases and J shed 3 bases, with 19 bases lying between them.